This TCR beta chain was observed in a study of cytotoxic CD8 clonotypes in ibrutinib-treated CLL. For the study at large: Enrolment comprised roughly 11 relapsed/refractory and roughly 15 treatment-naive patients; approximately 18 were IGHV unmutated. Response samples were obtained once patients had received a median around 12 months of treatment, range 6 to 36.

Profiled with immunoSEQ multiplex PCR; TCRdb holds only in-frame clones, not every one. Of 10,000 to 15,000 clones in the sample, 62% were seen once. Findings and caveats of the study: Patients had baseline clonality above age-matched healthy donors, and this clonality moved with circulating CD8+ T-cell counts.

This clone was seen only a few times. Its target is unknown. CDR3 length equals 15 residues. Trimming at V came to 3 bases and at J to 4 bases, leaving 7 bases not matched to a gene. The germline CDR1 and CDR2 sequences are SGHTA and FQGNSA. The chain carries TRBV7-2 and TRBJ2-7; 9 bases are a match to TRBD1. This clonotype originated in a human donor with chronic lymphocytic leukemia. Specimen: PBMCs, collected before ibrutinib treatment. The CDR3 coding sequence is TGTGCCAGCAGCTTCAGCCACAGGGGGCGATACGAGCAGTACTTC. Protein: CASSFSHRGRYEQYF.